The 30 T cell receptor beta chains reported below all come from one sample, sequenced in a study of blood T cell repertoires in COVID-19. The method was immunoSEQ multiplex PCR; TCRdb's version includes in-frame clones alone and lacks a portion of them. The data contain a few hundred thousand clones, approximately 91% of them singletons. The sample taken for sequencing was peripheral blood. The receptors shown here come from a young adult with COVID-19, enrolled during active disease.

The chain is built from TRBV7-2 and TRBJ2-1, with 10 bases matching TRBD2. Unmatched junction bases numbered 9, after V lost 4 bases and J lost 6 bases. The CDR3 covers 16 residues. Germline values: CDR1 SGHTA, CDR2 FQGNSA. The CDR3, as DNA: TGTGCCAGCAGCTGGCAAGCACTAGCGGGAATCAATGAGCAGTTCTTC. Its protein is CASSWQALAGINEQFF.

This chain connects TRBV25-1 to TRBJ1-1; TRBD1 aligns across 8 bases. V lost 4 bases to trimming and J lost 4 bases; unmatched junction nucleotides: 14. Germline loops: CDR1 MGHDK, CDR2 SYGVNS. The CDR3 contains 17 residues. The chain's CDR3 is CASSALQGGTGGTEAFF. In DNA, the CDR3 is TGTGCCAGCAGTGCCTTACAGGGGGGAACCGGGGGCACTGAAGCTTTCTTT.

The chain's CDR3 is CASSGSYGYTF. DNA of the CDR3: TGTGCCAGCTCTGGCTCATATGGCTACACCTTC. The rearrangement links TRBV2 to TRBJ1-2; D gene unclear. The CDR3 covers 11 residues. Per the germline V gene, CDR1 is SNHLY and CDR2 is FYNNEI. V lost 8 bases and J lost 5, with 9 bases in between.

The J gene is TRBJ1-5, the V gene TRBV5-6; 9 bases fit TRBD1. Germline values: CDR1 SGHDT, CDR2 YYEEEE. This CDR3 region has 15 residues. V trimming: 5 bases; J trimming: 7 bases; junction bases outside the gene matches: 10. The CDR3 nucleotides read TGTGCCAGCAGATATGCCGGGACAGGGTTCCAGCCCCAGCATTTT. It is translated as CASRYAGTGFQPQHF.

The chain uses TRBV7-9 and TRBJ2-3; D may be TRBD1 (6 bases). V was trimmed by 5 bases and J by 5 bases, leaving 17 bases between them. The germline V gene has CDR1 SEHNR and CDR2 FQNEAQ (reference sequence). The CDR3 is made up of 15 amino acids. The CDR3 loop is CASSLRSGAKDTQYF. The DNA of the CDR3 is TGTGCCAGCAGCCTACGGTCAGGGGCCAAAGATACGCAGTATTTT.

The J gene is TRBJ2-1, the V gene TRBV4-2; 10 bases fit TRBD2. This CDR3 is 18 amino acids long. Germline trimming cut 0 bases from V and 9 bases from J; bases unmatched to any gene: 14. CDR1 and CDR2 (germline): LGHNA, YNFKEQ. The CDR3 sequence: CASSQEGWMIAGGSEQFF. The CDR3 coding sequence is TGTGCCAGCAGCCAAGAGGGGTGGATGATAGCGGGAGGTTCTGAGCAGTTCTTC.

The chain combines TRBV11-2 with TRBJ2-5; 9 positions match TRBD1. The germline CDR1 and CDR2 sequences are SGHAT and FQNNGV. Unmatched junction bases numbered 11, after V lost 5 bases and J lost 7 bases. The CDR3 consists of 15 residues. The CDR3: CASSRGQGYDGTQYF. CDR3 in DNA: TGTGCCAGCAGCCGGGGACAGGGTTACGACGGGACCCAGTACTTC.

V and J are TRBV5-1 and TRBJ2-1, with 12 bases lining up with TRBD2. With V trimmed by 3 bases and J by 6 bases, 4 bases remained unmatched. CDR1 and CDR2 from the germline V gene are SGHRS and YFSETQ. The CDR3 covers 15 residues. CDR3 protein: CASSWTSGKGNEQFF. CDR3 DNA sequence: TGCGCCAGCAGCTGGACTAGCGGGAAAGGCAATGAGCAGTTCTTC.

The V gene is TRBV7-9, the J gene TRBJ2-3; TRBD1 aligns across 11 bases. Trimming cost V 5 bases and J 3 bases; bases outside gene matches: 4. The germline V gene has CDR1 SEHNR and CDR2 FQNEAQ (reference sequence). This CDR3 is 15 amino acids long. The CDR3 DNA reads as TGTGCCAGCAGCGTGGGACAGGGGGTTACAGATACGCAGTATTTT. Amino acids: CASSVGQGVTDTQYF.

This clone occurred once. The chain combines TRBV25-1 with TRBJ1-6; D possibly corresponds to TRBD1 (5 bases). This CDR3 is built from 13 residues. Germline CDR1 MGHDK, CDR2 SYGVNS. V was shortened by 8 bases and J by 6 bases, with 11 bases between the two germline ends. This CDR3 reads CASGAAANSPLHF. The CDR3 nucleotides read TGTGCCAGCGGGGCGGCAGCTAATTCACCCCTCCACTTT.

V gene TRBV27 combines with J gene TRBJ2-1; TRBD2 matches 9 bases. Germline V CDR1 and CDR2: MNHEY, SMNVEV (reference sequence). The CDR3 runs to 15 residues. The trim removed 3 bases at V and 9 bases at J, leaving 9 bases unmatched. For the CDR3, the DNA is TGTGCCAGCAGTTTCATGGCGGGAGGGCCGTCTGAGCAGTTCTTC. It encodes CASSFMAGGPSEQFF.

The V gene is TRBV28, the J gene TRBJ1-2, with a tentative D call TRBD1 (6 bases). Germline V lookup: CDR1 MDHEN, CDR2 SYDVKM. This CDR3 has 14 amino acids. V gave up 4 bases and J gave up 5 bases, with 14 bases separating them. CDR3 DNA sequence: TGTGCCAGCAGTTCCCCGACAGGCTATTATGGCTACACCTTC. Its protein product is CASSSPTGYYGYTF.

The chain joins TRBV6-5 to TRBJ2-7; D unresolved. The CDR3 runs 11 residues. CDR1 and CDR2 from the germline V gene are MNHEY and SVGAGI. V was pared by 6 bases and J by 3 bases, with 6 bases between. In DNA form, the CDR3 reads TGTGCCAGCAGGACATACTACGAGCAGTACTTC. Protein sequence: CASRTYYEQYF.

CDR3 region: CATSDPGTGGDGYTF. In DNA, the CDR3 is TGTGCCACCAGTGATCCAGGGACAGGGGGAGACGGCTACACCTTC. The V and J genes are TRBV24-1 and TRBJ1-2; 11 bases line up with TRBD1. The CDR3 is made up of 15 amino acids. The V segment lost 3 bases and the J segment 8 bases; nucleotides outside the gene matches: 7. Germline values: CDR1 KGHDR, CDR2 SFDVKD.

The rearrangement uses TRBV7-8 and TRBJ2-3; D possibly corresponds to TRBD2 (6 bases). Deletions cut 6 bases from V and 2 bases from J, with 12 bases between. CDR3 length equals 14 residues. Germline CDR1 is SGHVS and CDR2 is FQNEAQ. CDR3 region: CASRFLADTDTQYF. The DNA of the CDR3 is TGTGCCAGCAGATTTTTAGCGGACACAGATACGCAGTATTTT. Full variable domain (remainder filled in from reference TRBV7-8 and TRBJ2-3): GAGVSQSPRYKVAKRGQDVALRCDPISGHVSLFWYQQALGQGPEFLTYFQNEAQLDKSGLPSDRFFAERPEGSVSTLKIQRTQQEDSAVYLCASRFLADTDTQYFGPGTRLTVL.

The genes are TRBV3-1 (or the pseudogene TRBV3-2) and TRBJ2-3, with D possibly being TRBD2 (5 bases). The ends were cut back, 0 bases at V and 8 bases at J, with 9 bases in the middle. This CDR3 has 13 residues. Germline CDR1 is LGHDT and CDR2 is YNNKEL (reference sequence). The CDR3 sequence: CASSQETRFTQYF. The DNA of the CDR3 is TGTGCCAGCAGCCAAGAAACTAGATTTACGCAGTATTTT.

This sequence joins TRBV6-5 and TRBJ2-5, with 7 nucleotides matching TRBD1. Unmatched junction bases numbered 5, after V lost 4 bases and J lost 0 bases. The CDR3 spans 15 residues. From germline, CDR1 is MNHEY and CDR2 SVGAGI. The CDR3 loop is CASSLGQSYQETQYF. The CDR3 nucleotides read TGTGCCAGCAGTTTGGGACAGAGCTACCAAGAGACCCAGTACTTC.

This chain uses TRBV4-2 with TRBJ2-1, with 9 bases identical to TRBD2. Germline CDR1 is LGHNA and CDR2 is YNFKEQ. The V gene end was trimmed by 5 bases and the J gene end by 5 bases; junction bases not matched to a gene: 7. This CDR3 is built from 15 residues. The CDR3 reads CASSAGTSRDNEQFF. The CDR3, as DNA: TGTGCCAGCAGCGCCGGGACTAGCAGGGACAATGAGCAGTTCTTC.

The genes are TRBV12-3 or TRBV12-4 and TRBJ1-1, with D possibly matching TRBD1 (6 bases). Trimming removed 6 bases at V and 4 bases at J, with 12 bases between. The CDR3 is 13 residues long. The CDR3 reads CASRPGTSTEAFF. For the CDR3, the DNA is TGTGCCAGCAGACCCGGGACATCCACTGAAGCTTTCTTT.

The chain joins TRBV9 to TRBJ2-1, with 9 bases identical to TRBD2. The V gene's germline CDR1 is SGDLS and CDR2 YYNGEE. The CDR3 has 14 residues. Trimming took 2 bases from V and 6 from J; bases not matched to a gene: 3. The CDR3 spells CASSVSGSVNEQFF. CDR3 coding DNA: TGTGCCAGCAGCGTTAGCGGGAGTGTCAATGAGCAGTTCTTC. Together with reference TRBV9 and TRBJ2-1, the CDR3 gives the full variable domain: DSGVTQTPKHLITATGQRVTLRCSPRSGDLSVYWYQQSLDQGLQFLIQYYNGEERAKGNILERFSAQQFPDLHSELNLSSLELGDSALYFCASSVSGSVNEQFFGPGTRLTVL.

The J gene is TRBJ2-2, the V gene TRBV4-3, with D maybe TRBD2 (7 bases). V dropped 3 bases and J dropped 0 bases, with 11 bases sitting between them. CDR1 LGHNA and CDR2 YSLEER come from the germline V gene. The CDR3 has 16 residues. CDR3 sequence reads: CASSQDSGTNTGELFF. CDR3 nucleotide sequence: TGCGCCAGCAGCCAGGACAGCGGGACGAACACCGGGGAGCTGTTTTTT.

J is TRBJ1-5 and V is TRBV7-2; D is perhaps TRBD1 (5 bases). Germline assignment: CDR1 SGHTA and CDR2 FQGNSA. The germline V and J ends were trimmed by 4 bases and 6 bases, with 10 bases remaining between them. This CDR3 is built from 13 residues. The CDR3 DNA is TGTGCCAGCAGCTCGGACACTTTTCAGCCCCAGCATTTT. Translating gives CASSSDTFQPQHF.

The chain couples TRBV11-2 to TRBJ2-2, with 8 bases that match TRBD2. Looked up from germline, CDR1 is SGHAT and CDR2 is FQNNGV. The CDR3 has 18 amino acids. The V gene end was trimmed by 1 base and the J gene end by 0 bases; junction bases not matched to a gene: 7. CDR3 nucleotide sequence: TGTGCCAGCAGCTTAGTACTAGCGGTGACAACGAACACCGGGGAGCTGTTTTTT. This sequence encodes CASSLVLAVTTNTGELFF.

The chain combines TRBV7-8 with TRBJ1-2, with D maybe TRBD1 (6 bases). The germline CDR1 and CDR2 sequences are SGHVS and FQNEAQ. This CDR3 is built from 14 residues. Trimming removed 2 bases from V and 8 bases from J, with 15 bases in between. This CDR3 is CASSLNRAGDGYTF. DNA for the CDR3: TGTGCCAGCAGCTTAAACCGCGCAGGGGACGGCTACACCTTC.

This clone was counted a few times. CDR3 DNA sequence: TGTGCCAGCAGACAACCGCCGGGACTAGCGGGAGTCGGGGACACCGGGGAGCTGTTTTTT. Its translation is CASRQPPGLAGVGDTGELFF. This sequence joins TRBV28 and TRBJ2-2, with TRBD2 matching 14 bases. V trimming: 6 bases; J trimming: 3 bases; junction bases outside the gene matches: 15. CDR1 is MDHEN and CDR2 is SYDVKM in the germline V gene. The CDR3 is made up of 20 amino acids.

The V gene is TRBV5-1, the J gene TRBJ1-1; maybe TRBD1 (5 bases). The CDR3 totals 14 residues. Germline-derived CDR1 and CDR2 are SGHRS and YFSETQ. Between the trimmed V and J ends, which lost 3 bases and 1 base, there was a span of 10 bases. The CDR3 reads CASSYDSQNTEAFF. The CDR3 DNA is TGCGCCAGCAGCTATGACAGCCAGAACACTGAAGCTTTCTTT. The whole variable domain, remainder taken from reference TRBV5-1 and TRBJ1-1, is KAGVTQTPRYLIKTRGQQVTLSCSPISGHRSVSWYQQTPGQGLQFLFEYFSETQRNKGNFPGRFSGRQFSNSRSEMNVSTLELGDSALYLCASSYDSQNTEAFFGQGTRLTVV.

This chain uses TRBV12-5 with TRBJ2-2; no definite D call. V was pared by 5 bases and J by 2 bases, with 9 bases between. The CDR3 sequence is 14 residues long. In germline, CDR1 is LGHNT, CDR2 FRNRAP. The CDR3 DNA is TGTGCTAGTGGTCCACCAGATAACACCGGGGAGCTGTTTTTT. Encoded protein: CASGPPDNTGELFF.

V usage is TRBV6-5 and J usage is TRBJ2-7; 9 nucleotides align to TRBD1. The germline V gene has CDR1 MNHEY and CDR2 SVGAGI. CDR3 length: 13 amino acids. With V trimmed by 6 bases and J by 9 bases, 9 bases remained unmatched. The chain's CDR3 is CASRPGQGMAQYF. CDR3 nucleotide sequence: TGTGCCAGCAGACCGGGACAGGGCATGGCGCAGTACTTC.

Regarding this clone: Compared with germline, one end of the junction differs, possibly owing to a read error. This chain joins TRBV7-2 and TRBJ2-7; 8 bases are a match to TRBD2. This CDR3 comprises 15 residues. The germline V gene encodes CDR1 SGHTA and CDR2 FQGNSA. The CDR3, as DNA: TGTGCCAGCAGCTTAGCCGGGAGGGCCGACTACGTGCAGTACTTC. This encodes CASSLAGRADYVQYF.

The chain carries TRBV10-3 and TRBJ2-5, with D perhaps matching TRBD1 (5 bases). Between the trimmed V and J ends, which lost 10 bases and 1 base, there was a span of 13 bases. Germline CDR1 and CDR2: ENHRY and SYGVKD. The CDR3 totals 13 residues. The CDR3 protein is CASLLGPQETQYF. CDR3 nucleotide sequence: TGTGCCAGTCTGTTGGGGCCCCAAGAGACCCAGTACTTC.